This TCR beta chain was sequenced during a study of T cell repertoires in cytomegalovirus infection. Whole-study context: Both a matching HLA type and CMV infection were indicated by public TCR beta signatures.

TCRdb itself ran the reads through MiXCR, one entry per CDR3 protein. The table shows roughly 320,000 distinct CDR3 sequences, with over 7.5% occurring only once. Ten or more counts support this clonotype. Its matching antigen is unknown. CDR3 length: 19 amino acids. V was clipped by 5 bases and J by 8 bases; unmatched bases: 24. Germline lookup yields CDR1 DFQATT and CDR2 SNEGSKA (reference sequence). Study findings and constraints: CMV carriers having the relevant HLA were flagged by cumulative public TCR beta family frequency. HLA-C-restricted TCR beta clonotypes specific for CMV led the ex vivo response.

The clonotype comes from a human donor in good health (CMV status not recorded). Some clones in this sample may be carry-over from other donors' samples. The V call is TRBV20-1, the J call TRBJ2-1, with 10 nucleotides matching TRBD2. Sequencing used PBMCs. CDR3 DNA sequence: TGCAGTGCTCTCTCTTTCCCCTACCCATCTAGCGGGAGTATCCATGAGCAGTTCTTC. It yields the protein CSALSFPYPSSGSIHEQFF.